The source of this T cell receptor beta chain is a study of control samples from healthy donors and cancer patients. The CDR3 sequence is 12 residues long. V was clipped by 5 bases and J by 3 bases, with 5 bases between them. Germline values: CDR1 MNHEY, CDR2 SVGAGI. Sequenced by immunoSEQ multiplex PCR; TCRdb stores in-frame clones only, minus some. Altogether over 100,000 clones are present, over 85% being singletons, with the ten largest covering about 5.5%. The chain links TRBV6-5 to TRBJ2-1; the D gene is possibly TRBD2 (5 bases). This TCR was sampled from a man between 18 and 29 years old in good health. Sequencing was carried out using blood. CDR3: CASSRDYNEQFF. CDR3 DNA sequence: TGTGCCAGCAGTCGGGACTACAATGAGCAGTTCTTC.